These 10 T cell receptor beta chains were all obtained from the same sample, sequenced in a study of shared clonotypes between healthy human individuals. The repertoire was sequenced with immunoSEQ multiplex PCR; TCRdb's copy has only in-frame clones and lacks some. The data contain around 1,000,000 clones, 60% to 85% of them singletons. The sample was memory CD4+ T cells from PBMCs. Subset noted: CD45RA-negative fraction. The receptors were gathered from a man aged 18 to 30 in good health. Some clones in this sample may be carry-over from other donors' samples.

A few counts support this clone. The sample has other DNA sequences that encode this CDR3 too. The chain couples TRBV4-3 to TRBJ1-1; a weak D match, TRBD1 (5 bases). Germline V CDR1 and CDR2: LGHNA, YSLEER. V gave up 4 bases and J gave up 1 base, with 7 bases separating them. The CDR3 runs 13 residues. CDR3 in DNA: TGCGCCAGCAGCCTCGACAGGAACACTGAAGCTTTCTTT. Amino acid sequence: CASSLDRNTEAFF.

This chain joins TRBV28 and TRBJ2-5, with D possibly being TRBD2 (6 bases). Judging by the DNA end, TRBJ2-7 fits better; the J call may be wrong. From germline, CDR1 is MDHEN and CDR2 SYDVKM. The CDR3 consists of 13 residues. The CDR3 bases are TGTGCCAGCAGTTCGACTAGCTCCTACGAGCAGTACTTC. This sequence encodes CASSSTSSYEQYF.

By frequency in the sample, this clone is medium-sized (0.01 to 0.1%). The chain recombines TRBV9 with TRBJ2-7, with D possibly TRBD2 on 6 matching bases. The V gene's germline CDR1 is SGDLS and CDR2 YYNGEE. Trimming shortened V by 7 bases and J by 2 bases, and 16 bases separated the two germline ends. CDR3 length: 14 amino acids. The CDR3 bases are TGTGCCAGCCCCCTTCGGGGGAGCCCCTACGAGCAGTACTTC. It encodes CASPLRGSPYEQYF.

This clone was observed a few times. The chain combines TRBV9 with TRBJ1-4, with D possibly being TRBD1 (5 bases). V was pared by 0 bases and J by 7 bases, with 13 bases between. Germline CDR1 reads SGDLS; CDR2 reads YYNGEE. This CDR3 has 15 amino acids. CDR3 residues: CASSVEAGRGEKLFF. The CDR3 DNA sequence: TGTGCCAGCAGCGTAGAGGCAGGGAGGGGTGAAAAACTGTTTTTT.

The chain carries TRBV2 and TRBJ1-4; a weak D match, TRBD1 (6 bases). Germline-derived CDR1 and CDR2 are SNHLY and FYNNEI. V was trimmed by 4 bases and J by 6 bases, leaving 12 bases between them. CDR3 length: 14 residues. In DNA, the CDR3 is TGTGCCAGCAGTGCCCAGGGGCCCCATGAAAAACTGTTTTTT. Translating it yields CASSAQGPHEKLFF.

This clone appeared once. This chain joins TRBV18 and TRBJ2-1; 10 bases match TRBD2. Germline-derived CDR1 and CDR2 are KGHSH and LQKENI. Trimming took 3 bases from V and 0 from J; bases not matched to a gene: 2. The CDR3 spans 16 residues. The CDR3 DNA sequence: TGTGCCAGCTCACCCATAGCGGGAGGCTCCTACAATGAGCAGTTCTTC. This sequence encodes CASSPIAGGSYNEQFF.

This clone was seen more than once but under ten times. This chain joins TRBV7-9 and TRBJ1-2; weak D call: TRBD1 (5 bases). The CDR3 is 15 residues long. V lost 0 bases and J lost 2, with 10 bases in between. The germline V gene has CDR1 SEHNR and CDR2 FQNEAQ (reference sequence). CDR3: CASSLAEGQNYGYTF. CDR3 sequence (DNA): TGTGCCAGCAGCTTAGCGGAGGGGCAGAACTATGGCTACACCTTC.

CDR3 sequence (DNA): TGTGCCAGCAGCCCCGGACTAGCGGGAGGACAAGAGACCCAGTACTTC. Protein sequence: CASSPGLAGGQETQYF. The chain employs TRBV7-3 and TRBJ2-5; 14 bases map to TRBD2. Germline trimming cut 5 bases from V and 2 bases from J; bases unmatched to any gene: 4. The CDR3 contains 16 residues. CDR1 and CDR2 from the germline V gene are SGHTA and FQGTGA.

In DNA form, the CDR3 reads TGTGCCAGCACCCCGACCCCGGGACAGGGGACCGGCTACACCTTC. Encoded protein: CASTPTPGQGTGYTF. The rearrangement uses TRBV6-1 and TRBJ1-2; TRBD1 aligns across 10 bases. The CDR3 length is 15 residues. The V and J ends lost 7 bases and 8 bases, in that order; junction bases with no gene match: 13. The germline CDR1 and CDR2 sequences are MNHNS and SASEGT.

The CDR3 DNA follows: TGTGCCAGCTCACCACCGTCAGGGGGGGCGAGCCAAGAGACCCAGTACTTC. This gives the protein CASSPPSGGASQETQYF. The chain carries TRBV18 and TRBJ2-5; possibly TRBD1 or TRBD2 for D (7 bases each). CDR1 and CDR2 (germline): KGHSH, LQKENI. The CDR3 covers 17 residues. V lost 0 bases, J lost 1 base, and 15 bases lay in between.